Sequencing of this T cell receptor beta chain was carried out in a study of blood T cell repertoires in COVID-19. The Seattle patients, enrolled during active infection, were followed longitudinally. Using immunoSEQ multiplex PCR, the repertoire was profiled, and TCRdb retains in-frame clones only, with some absent. The sample consists of about 150,000 clones, about four fifths of them appearing once. There are 15 residues in the CDR3. V was pared by 4 bases and J by 3 bases, with 6 bases of the junction left unmatched. Germline V gene sequence: CDR1 MNHEY, CDR2 SVGAGI. The sample comprised peripheral blood. The chain employs TRBV6-5 and TRBJ1-5; 7 nucleotides agree with TRBD1. This TCR derives from a man aged 25-45 years with COVID-19, enrolled during active disease. The CDR3 coding sequence is TGTGCCAGCAGTTTACAGGGACAGCCCAATCAGCCCCAGCATTTT. Its protein product is CASSLQGQPNQPQHF.